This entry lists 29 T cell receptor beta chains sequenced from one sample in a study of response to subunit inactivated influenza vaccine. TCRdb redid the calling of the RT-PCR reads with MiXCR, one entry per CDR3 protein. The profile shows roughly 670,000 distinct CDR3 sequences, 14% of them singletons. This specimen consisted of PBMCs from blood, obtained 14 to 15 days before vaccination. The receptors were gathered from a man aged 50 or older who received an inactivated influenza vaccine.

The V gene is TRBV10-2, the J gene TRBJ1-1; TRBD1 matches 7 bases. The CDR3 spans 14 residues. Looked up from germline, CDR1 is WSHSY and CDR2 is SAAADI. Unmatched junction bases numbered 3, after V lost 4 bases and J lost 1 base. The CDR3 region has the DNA TGCGCCAGCAGTGCCAGGGGGAAGAACACTGAAGCTTTCTTT. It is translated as CASSARGKNTEAFF.

CDR3 in amino acids: CASSFSGTGRETQYF. The CDR3, as DNA: TGTGCCAGCAGCTTCTCCGGGACAGGGCGGGAGACCCAGTACTTC. The chain joins TRBV7-2 to TRBJ2-5, with TRBD1 matching over 9 bases. V lost 3 bases to trimming and J lost 5 bases; unmatched junction nucleotides: 7. Germline-derived CDR1 and CDR2 are SGHTA and FQGNSA. This CDR3 is 15 amino acids long. Together with reference TRBV7-2 and TRBJ2-5, the CDR3 gives the full variable domain: GAGVSQSPSNKVTEKGKDVELRCDPISGHTALYWYRQSLGQGLEFLIYFQGNSAPDKSGLPSDRFSAERTGGSVSTLTIQRTQQEDSAVYLCASSFSGTGRETQYFGPGTRLLVL.

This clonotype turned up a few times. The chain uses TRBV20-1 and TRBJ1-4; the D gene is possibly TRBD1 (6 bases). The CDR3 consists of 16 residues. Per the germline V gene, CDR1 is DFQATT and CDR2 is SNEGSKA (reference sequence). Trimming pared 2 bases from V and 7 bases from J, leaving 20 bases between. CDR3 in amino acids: CSARPYKQGGFEKLFF. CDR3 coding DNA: TGCAGTGCTAGACCCTACAAACAGGGAGGGTTTGAAAAACTGTTTTTT.

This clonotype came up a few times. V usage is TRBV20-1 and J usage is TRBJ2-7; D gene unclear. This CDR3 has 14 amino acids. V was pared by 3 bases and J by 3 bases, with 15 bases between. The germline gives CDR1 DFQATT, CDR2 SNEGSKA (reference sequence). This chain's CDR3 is CSASGGEAHYEQYF. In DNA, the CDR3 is TGCAGTGCTAGCGGCGGAGAAGCCCACTACGAGCAGTACTTC.

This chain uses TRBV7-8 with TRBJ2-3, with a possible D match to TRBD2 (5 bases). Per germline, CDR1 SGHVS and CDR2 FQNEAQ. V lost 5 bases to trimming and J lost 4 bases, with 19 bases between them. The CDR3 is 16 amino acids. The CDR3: CASSAPDSSTPDTQYF. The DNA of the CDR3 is TGTGCCAGCAGCGCACCGGACTCCTCGACGCCAGATACGCAGTATTTT.

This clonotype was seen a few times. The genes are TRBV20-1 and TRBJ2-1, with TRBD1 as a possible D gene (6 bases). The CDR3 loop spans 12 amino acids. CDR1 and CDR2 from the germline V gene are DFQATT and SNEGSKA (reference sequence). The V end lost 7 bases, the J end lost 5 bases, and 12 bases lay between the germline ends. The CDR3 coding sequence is TGCAGTGTTCGGGACACTAACAATGAGCAGTTCTTC. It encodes CSVRDTNNEQFF.

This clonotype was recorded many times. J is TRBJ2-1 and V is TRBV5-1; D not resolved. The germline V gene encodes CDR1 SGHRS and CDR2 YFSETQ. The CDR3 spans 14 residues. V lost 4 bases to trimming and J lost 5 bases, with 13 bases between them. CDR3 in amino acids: CASSKAGPNNEQFF. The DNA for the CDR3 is TGCGCCAGCAGCAAGGCCGGGCCCAACAATGAGCAGTTCTTC.

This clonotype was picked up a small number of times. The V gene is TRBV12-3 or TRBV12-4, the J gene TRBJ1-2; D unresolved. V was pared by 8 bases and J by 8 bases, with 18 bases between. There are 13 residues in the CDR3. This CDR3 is CASGSYVLLGYTF. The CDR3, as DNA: TGTGCCAGCGGGTCCTATGTACTTTTGGGCTACACCTTC.

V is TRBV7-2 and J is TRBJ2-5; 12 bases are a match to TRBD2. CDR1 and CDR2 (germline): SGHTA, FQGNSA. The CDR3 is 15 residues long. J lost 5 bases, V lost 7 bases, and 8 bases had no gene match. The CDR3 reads CASTLTSGRSETQYF. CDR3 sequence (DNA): TGTGCCAGCACCCTGACTAGCGGGAGATCCGAGACCCAGTACTTC.

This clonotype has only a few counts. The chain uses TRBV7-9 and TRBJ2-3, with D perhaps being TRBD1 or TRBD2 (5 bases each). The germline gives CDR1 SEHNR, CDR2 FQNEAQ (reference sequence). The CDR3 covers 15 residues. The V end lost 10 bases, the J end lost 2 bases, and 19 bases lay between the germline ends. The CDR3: CATSGPRGFTDTQYF. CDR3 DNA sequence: TGTGCCACCTCTGGGCCGAGGGGTTTCACAGATACGCAGTATTTT.

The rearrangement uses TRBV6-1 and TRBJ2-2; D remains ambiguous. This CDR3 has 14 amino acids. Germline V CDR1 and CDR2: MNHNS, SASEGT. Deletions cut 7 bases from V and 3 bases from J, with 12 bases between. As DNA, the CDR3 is TGTGCCAGCACCTACACCCCGTACACCGGGGAGCTGTTTTTT. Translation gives CASTYTPYTGELFF.

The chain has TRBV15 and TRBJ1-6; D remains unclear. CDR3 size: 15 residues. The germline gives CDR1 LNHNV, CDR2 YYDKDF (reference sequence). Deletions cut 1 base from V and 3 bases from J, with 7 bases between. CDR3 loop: CATSRAPLYNSPLHF. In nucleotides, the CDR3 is TGTGCCACCAGCAGAGCGCCACTCTATAATTCACCCCTCCACTTT.

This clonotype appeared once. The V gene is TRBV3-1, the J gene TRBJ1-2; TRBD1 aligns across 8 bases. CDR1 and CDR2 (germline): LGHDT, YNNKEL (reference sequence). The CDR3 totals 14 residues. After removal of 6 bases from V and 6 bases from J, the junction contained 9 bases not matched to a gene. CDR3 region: CASSTLRTGHGYTF. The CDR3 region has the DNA TGTGCCAGCAGTACCCTACGGACAGGGCATGGCTACACCTTC.

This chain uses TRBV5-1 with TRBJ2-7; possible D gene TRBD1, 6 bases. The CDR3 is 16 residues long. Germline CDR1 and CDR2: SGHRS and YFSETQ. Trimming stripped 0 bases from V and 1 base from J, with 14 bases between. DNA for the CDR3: TGCGCCAGCAGCTTGGGGGGGCAGCTATTTTCCTACGAGCAGTACTTC. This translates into CASSLGGQLFSYEQYF.

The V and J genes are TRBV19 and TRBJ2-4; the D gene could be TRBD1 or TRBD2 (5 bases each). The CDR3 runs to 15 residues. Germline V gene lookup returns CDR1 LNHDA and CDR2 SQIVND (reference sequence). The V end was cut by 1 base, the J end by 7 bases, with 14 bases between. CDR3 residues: CASSIGSGALNIQYF. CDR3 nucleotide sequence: TGTGCCAGTAGTATAGGGTCCGGGGCACTCAACATTCAGTACTTC.

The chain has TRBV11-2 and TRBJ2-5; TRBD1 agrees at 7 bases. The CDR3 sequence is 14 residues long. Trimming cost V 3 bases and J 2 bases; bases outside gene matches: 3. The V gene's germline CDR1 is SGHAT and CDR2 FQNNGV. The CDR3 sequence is CASSFGRGQETQYF. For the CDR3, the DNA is TGTGCCAGCAGCTTTGGCAGGGGGCAAGAGACCCAGTACTTC. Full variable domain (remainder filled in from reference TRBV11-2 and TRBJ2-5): EAGVAQSPRYKIIEKRQSVAFWCNPISGHATLYWYQQILGQGPKLLIQFQNNGVVDDSQLPKDRFSAERLKGVDSTLKIQPAKLEDSAVYLCASSFGRGQETQYFGPGTRLLVL.

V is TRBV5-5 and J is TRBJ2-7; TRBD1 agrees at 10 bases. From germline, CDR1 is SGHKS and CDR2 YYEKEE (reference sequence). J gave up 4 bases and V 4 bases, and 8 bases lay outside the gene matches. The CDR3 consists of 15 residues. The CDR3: CASSNYPGQGYEQYF. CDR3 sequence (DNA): TGTGCCAGCAGCAACTACCCGGGACAGGGGTACGAGCAGTACTTC.

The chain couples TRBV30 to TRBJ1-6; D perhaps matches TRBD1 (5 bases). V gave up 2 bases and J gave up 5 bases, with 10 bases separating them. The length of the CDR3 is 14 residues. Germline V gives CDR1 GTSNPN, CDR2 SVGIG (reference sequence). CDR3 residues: CAWSSGLNNSPLHF. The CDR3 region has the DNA TGTGCCTGGAGTTCGGGGCTTAATAATTCACCCCTCCACTTT.

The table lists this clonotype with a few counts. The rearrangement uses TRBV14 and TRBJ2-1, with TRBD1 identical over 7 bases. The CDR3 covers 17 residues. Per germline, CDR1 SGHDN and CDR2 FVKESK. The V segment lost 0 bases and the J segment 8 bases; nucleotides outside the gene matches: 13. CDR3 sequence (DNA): TGTGCCAGCAGCCAAGATCCCCGGACAGGATACAGCTATGAGCAGTTCTTC. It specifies CASSQDPRTGYSYEQFF.

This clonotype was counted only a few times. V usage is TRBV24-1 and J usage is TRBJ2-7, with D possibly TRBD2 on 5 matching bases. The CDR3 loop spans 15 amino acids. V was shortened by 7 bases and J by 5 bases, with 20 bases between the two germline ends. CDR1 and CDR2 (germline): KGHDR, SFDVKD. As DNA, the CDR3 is TGTGCCACCAGGCCCGGGTCGAGGGCGAAACACGAGCAGTACTTC. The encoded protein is CATRPGSRAKHEQYF.

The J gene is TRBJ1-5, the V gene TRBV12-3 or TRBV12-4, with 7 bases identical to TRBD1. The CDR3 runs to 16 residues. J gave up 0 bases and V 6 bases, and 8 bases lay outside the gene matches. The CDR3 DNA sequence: TGTGCCAGCAGCACAGGGACAGATTATAGCAATCAGCCCCAGCATTTT. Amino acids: CASSTGTDYSNQPQHF.

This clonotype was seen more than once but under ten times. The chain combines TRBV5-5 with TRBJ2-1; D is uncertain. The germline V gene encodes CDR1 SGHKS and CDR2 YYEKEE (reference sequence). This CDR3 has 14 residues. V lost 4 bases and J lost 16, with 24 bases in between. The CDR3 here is CASSRDTYFMRGFF. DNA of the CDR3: TGTGCCAGCAGCCGCGACACCTACTTCATGAGAGGTTTCTTC.

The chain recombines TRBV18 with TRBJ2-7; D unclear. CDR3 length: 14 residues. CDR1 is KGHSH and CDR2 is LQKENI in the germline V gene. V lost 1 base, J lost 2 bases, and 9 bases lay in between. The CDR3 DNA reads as TGTGCCAGCTCACCACGGTCCGGAGCCTACGAGCAGTACTTC. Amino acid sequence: CASSPRSGAYEQYF. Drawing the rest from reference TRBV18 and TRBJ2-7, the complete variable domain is NAGVMQNPRHLVRRRGQEARLRCSPMKGHSHVYWYRQLPEEGLKFMVYLQKENIIDESGMPKERFSAEFPKEGPSILRIQQVVRGDSAAYFCASSPRSGAYEQYFGPGTRLTVT.

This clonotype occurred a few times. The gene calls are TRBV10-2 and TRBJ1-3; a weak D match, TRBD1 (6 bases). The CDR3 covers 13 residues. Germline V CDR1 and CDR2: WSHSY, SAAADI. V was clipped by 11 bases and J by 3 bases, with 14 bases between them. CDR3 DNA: TGCGCCGCCTATGGGGGCGGTGGAAACACCATATATTTT. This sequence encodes CAAYGGGGNTIYF.

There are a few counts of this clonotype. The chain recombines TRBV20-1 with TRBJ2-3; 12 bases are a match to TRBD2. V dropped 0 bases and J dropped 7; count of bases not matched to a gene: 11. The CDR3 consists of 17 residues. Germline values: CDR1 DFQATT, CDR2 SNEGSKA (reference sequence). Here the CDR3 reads CSARDPWSSGRVNTQYF. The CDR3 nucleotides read TGCAGTGCTAGAGATCCTTGGTCTAGCGGGAGGGTAAATACGCAGTATTTT.

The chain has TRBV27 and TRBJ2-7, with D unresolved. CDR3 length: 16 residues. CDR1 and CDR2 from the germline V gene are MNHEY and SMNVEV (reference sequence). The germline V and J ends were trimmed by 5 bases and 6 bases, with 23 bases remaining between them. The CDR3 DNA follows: TGTGCCAGCAGTGCCCCCCCCGGCCTTATCGGTGGCGAGCAGTACTTC. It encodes CASSAPPGLIGGEQYF.

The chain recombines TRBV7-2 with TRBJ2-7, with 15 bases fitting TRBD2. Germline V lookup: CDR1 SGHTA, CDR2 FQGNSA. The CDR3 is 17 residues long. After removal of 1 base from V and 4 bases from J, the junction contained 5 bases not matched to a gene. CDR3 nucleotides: TGTGCCAGCAGCTTAGTGGGACTAGCGGGAGGTCTATACGAGCAGTACTTC. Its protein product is CASSLVGLAGGLYEQYF. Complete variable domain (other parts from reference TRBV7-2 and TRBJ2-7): GAGVSQSPSNKVTEKGKDVELRCDPISGHTALYWYRQSLGQGLEFLIYFQGNSAPDKSGLPSDRFSAERTGGSVSTLTIQRTQQEDSAVYLCASSLVGLAGGLYEQYFGPGTRLTVT.

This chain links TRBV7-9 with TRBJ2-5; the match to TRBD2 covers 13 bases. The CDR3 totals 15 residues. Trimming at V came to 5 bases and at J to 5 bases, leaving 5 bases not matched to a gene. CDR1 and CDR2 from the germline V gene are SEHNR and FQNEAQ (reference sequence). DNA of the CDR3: TGTGCCAGCAGCCGGACTAGCGGGAGTTGGGAGACCCAGTACTTC. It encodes CASSRTSGSWETQYF.

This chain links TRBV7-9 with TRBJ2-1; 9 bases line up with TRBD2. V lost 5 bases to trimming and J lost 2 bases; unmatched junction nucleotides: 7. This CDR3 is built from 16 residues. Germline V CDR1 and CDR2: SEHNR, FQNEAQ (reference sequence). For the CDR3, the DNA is TGTGCCAGCAGCCCGCGCCTAGCGGGGCCCTACAATGAGCAGTTCTTC. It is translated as CASSPRLAGPYNEQFF.